One and the same sample provided the 32 T cell receptor beta chains below, sequenced in a study of blood T cell repertoires in COVID-19. Repertoires were generated with immunoSEQ multiplex PCR, while TCRdb's copy carries only in-frame clones and drops some. In the table there are around 250,000 clones, 70% to 90% of which are singletons. Sequenced input: PBMCs or T cells enriched from blood (not recorded which). The receptor set was obtained from a woman in her forties or fifties who had recovered from COVID-19.

The V gene is TRBV28, the J gene TRBJ1-5; D unclear. The length of the CDR3 is 17 residues. Germline values: CDR1 MDHEN, CDR2 SYDVKM. Between the trimmed V and J ends, which lost 2 bases and 3 bases, there was a span of 17 bases. CDR3 nucleotide sequence: TGTGCCAGCAGTTTAGCCGGCGGCTCTCTTATCAATCAGCCCCAGCATTTT. It codes for CASSLAGGSLINQPQHF.

This sequence joins TRBV12-5 and TRBJ1-1; D gene ambiguous. Looked up from germline, CDR1 is LGHNT and CDR2 is FRNRAP. CDR3 length: 16 residues. The V end lost 0 bases, the J end lost 3 bases, and 14 bases lay between the germline ends. CDR3 bases: TGTGCTAGTGGTTTGGTAGTTACCGGGTCAGACACTGAAGCTTTCTTT. Protein product: CASGLVVTGSDTEAFF.

The chain couples TRBV5-4 to TRBJ2-1; TRBD2 matches at 11 bases. Trimming cost V 2 bases and J 8 bases; bases outside gene matches: 12. Germline CDR1 is SGHNT and CDR2 is YYREEE (reference sequence). CDR3 length equals 17 residues. The CDR3 is CASSFTQLAGGFDEQFF. The CDR3 DNA follows: TGTGCCAGCAGCTTCACGCAGCTAGCGGGAGGATTCGATGAGCAGTTCTTC.

The chain links TRBV4-1 to TRBJ1-4; a weak D match, TRBD1 (5 bases). This CDR3 region has 16 residues. The germline V and J ends were trimmed by 0 bases and 7 bases, with 15 bases remaining between them. The germline CDR1 and CDR2 sequences are MGHRA and YSYEKL. The CDR3 spells CASSQEGGRVSEKLFF. As DNA, the CDR3 is TGCGCCAGCAGCCAAGAGGGGGGGAGGGTGAGTGAAAAACTGTTTTTT.

The chain carries TRBV10-3 and TRBJ2-5, with TRBD1 matching 7 bases. J gave up 3 bases and V 8 bases, and 6 bases lay outside the gene matches. The CDR3 loop spans 13 amino acids. Germline V gives CDR1 ENHRY, CDR2 SYGVKD. The CDR3 loop reads CAIAATGEETQYF. The CDR3 bases are TGTGCCATCGCAGCAACAGGGGAAGAGACCCAGTACTTC.

This chain joins TRBV4-1 and TRBJ2-3; D not certain. This CDR3 has 12 residues. V was trimmed by 2 bases and J by 5 bases, leaving 5 bases between them. Germline V gene lookup returns CDR1 MGHRA and CDR2 YSYEKL. CDR3 region: CASSQPRDTQYF. CDR3 in DNA: TGCGCCAGCAGCCAACCGAGAGATACGCAGTATTTT.

This clone has just a few counts. V gene TRBV5-1 combines with J gene TRBJ2-1; D is ambiguous. V lost 0 bases, J lost 6 bases, and 13 bases lay in between. Per germline, CDR1 SGHRS and CDR2 YFSETQ. The CDR3 spans 15 residues. In nucleotides, the CDR3 is TGCGCCAGCAGCTTGGCCGGTTCCACCTCCAATGAGCAGTTCTTC. Protein: CASSLAGSTSNEQFF.

The J gene is TRBJ2-3, the V gene TRBV29-1, with a possible D match to TRBD1 (6 bases). The V end lost 0 bases, the J end lost 6 bases, and 25 bases lay between the germline ends. This CDR3 is built from 18 residues. The germline V gene has CDR1 SQVTM and CDR2 ANQGSEA. This chain's CDR3 is CSVEDPNGGVLNSDTQYF. CDR3 in DNA: TGCAGCGTTGAAGACCCGAATGGGGGCGTTCTTAATTCTGATACGCAGTATTTT.

This CDR3 is CSVEDLDGVKINEQFF. The CDR3 nucleotides read TGCAGCGTTGAAGATCTGGACGGGGTAAAGATCAATGAGCAGTTCTTC. The chain uses TRBV29-1 and TRBJ2-1; D perhaps matches TRBD2 (5 bases). The germline gives CDR1 SQVTM, CDR2 ANQGSEA. The CDR3 runs 16 residues. V lost 0 bases and J 6 bases, leaving 18 bases between the germline ends.

This chain uses TRBV28 with TRBJ2-7, with D perhaps TRBD1 (6 bases). Germline CDR1 reads MDHEN; CDR2 reads SYDVKM. V dropped 5 bases and J dropped 2 bases, with 16 bases sitting between them. CDR3 length equals 15 residues. The CDR3 bases are TGTGCCAGCAGTGCACCGGGACAACCCACCTACGAGCAGTACTTC. Amino acids: CASSAPGQPTYEQYF.

The chain links TRBV19 to TRBJ2-7; TRBD1 aligns across 8 bases. Germline lookup yields CDR1 LNHDA and CDR2 SQIVND (reference sequence). The length of the CDR3 is 13 residues. With V trimmed by 5 bases and J by 5 bases, 5 bases remained unmatched. The CDR3 spells CASSPGQGDEQYF. In DNA, the CDR3 is TGTGCCAGTAGTCCTGGACAGGGTGACGAGCAGTACTTC.

This chain uses TRBV5-1 with TRBJ2-7; the D is unclear. Germline V gene data show CDR1 as SGHRS and CDR2 as YFSETQ. The V end lost 2 bases, the J end lost 3 bases, and 9 bases lay between the germline ends. The CDR3 sequence is 13 residues long. CDR3 DNA: TGCGCCAGCAGCTTAGTGACAAACTACGAGCAGTACTTC. As protein: CASSLVTNYEQYF.

V usage is TRBV28 and J usage is TRBJ2-3, with 7 nucleotides matching TRBD1. The germline V gene encodes CDR1 MDHEN and CDR2 SYDVKM. The CDR3 contains 15 residues. V was pared by 8 bases and J by 4 bases, with 12 bases of the junction left unmatched. The CDR3 bases are TGTGCCAGCTACCAGGTCAAAACAGGGGCAGATACGCAGTATTTT. Its protein product is CASYQVKTGADTQYF.

This clone was seen a few times. V is TRBV4-1 and J is TRBJ1-5; D unclear. This CDR3 comprises 13 residues. The V end lost 1 base, the J end lost 9 bases, and 10 bases lay between the germline ends. Looked up from germline, CDR1 is MGHRA and CDR2 is YSYEKL. CDR3 in DNA: TGCGCCAGCAGCCAAGTGCCCCCCGGGCCCCAGCATTTT. Amino acid sequence: CASSQVPPGPQHF.

This clone has just one count. This same CDR3 is encoded by further DNA sequences in the sample. CDR3 loop: CASSFGGNQPQHF. In DNA, the CDR3 is TGTGCCAGCAGTTTCGGGGGCAATCAGCCCCAGCATTTT. V gene TRBV27 combines with J gene TRBJ1-5; no clear D. The CDR3 covers 13 residues. Trimming shortened V by 3 bases and J by 2 bases, and 5 bases separated the two germline ends. The V gene's germline CDR1 is MNHEY and CDR2 SMNVEV (reference sequence).

The J gene is TRBJ1-5, the V gene TRBV5-1, with 8 bases identical to TRBD1. V shed 3 bases, J shed 5 bases, and the junction held 7 bases outside the gene matches. The CDR3 is 15 residues long. Germline-derived CDR1 and CDR2 are SGHRS and YFSETQ. DNA of the CDR3: TGCGCCAGCAGCTCAGTCCCGGGACAGGATCAGCCCCAGCATTTT. Encoded protein: CASSSVPGQDQPQHF.

The rearrangement uses TRBV19 and TRBJ1-2; TRBD1 might be the D (6 bases). Between the trimmed V and J ends, which lost 11 bases and 2 bases, there was a span of 15 bases. The germline V gene encodes CDR1 LNHDA and CDR2 SQIVND (reference sequence). The CDR3 runs 13 residues. CDR3: CAVAAGANYGYTF. For the CDR3, the DNA is TGTGCCGTCGCCGCAGGGGCCAACTATGGCTACACCTTC.

The chain employs TRBV28 and TRBJ2-5; no clear D. V was shortened by 6 bases and J by 0 bases, with 14 bases between the two germline ends. The CDR3 is 15 residues long. CDR1 is MDHEN, CDR2 SYDVKM, per germline. Written as DNA, the CDR3 is TGTGCCAGCAGCCAACCTTCTGCGTACCAAGAGACCCAGTACTTC. Its protein is CASSQPSAYQETQYF.

The chain is built from TRBV2 and TRBJ2-1; 15 nucleotides agree with TRBD2. The CDR3 extends over 14 amino acids. CDR1 and CDR2 (germline): SNHLY, FYNNEI. Unmatched junction bases numbered 5, after V lost 8 bases and J lost 9 bases. CDR3: CASRGLAGGLEQFF. CDR3 sequence (DNA): TGTGCCAGCCGGGGACTAGCGGGGGGCCTTGAGCAGTTCTTC.

Regarding this clone: The same CDR3 also results from other DNA sequences found in this sample. This chain uses TRBV25-1 with TRBJ2-2, with 7 bases fitting TRBD1. Germline V gene data show CDR1 as MGHDK and CDR2 as SYGVNS. This CDR3 is built from 14 residues. V was clipped by 5 bases and J by 1 base; unmatched bases: 1. CDR3 loop: CASSRDRNTGELFF. In DNA, the CDR3 is TGTGCCAGCAGTCGGGACAGGAACACCGGGGAGCTGTTTTTT.

The chain couples TRBV10-3 to TRBJ2-7; the D gene is possibly TRBD2 (5 bases). The V end lost 2 bases, the J end lost 5 bases, and 7 bases lay between the germline ends. The CDR3 has 12 residues. From germline, CDR1 is ENHRY and CDR2 SYGVKD. DNA for the CDR3: TGTGCCATCAGTGAGACTAGTCACGAGCAGTACTTC. Its protein product is CAISETSHEQYF.

Worth noting for this clone: Other DNA sequences in this specimen translate into the identical CDR3. The rearrangement joins TRBV5-1 to TRBJ1-3; D may be TRBD1 (5 bases). This CDR3 contains 14 residues. Germline CDR1 is SGHRS and CDR2 is YFSETQ. Trimming shortened V by 0 bases and J by 1 base, and 5 bases separated the two germline ends. The CDR3 DNA is TGCGCCAGCAGCTTGGCAGGGTCTGGAAACACCATATATTTT. As protein: CASSLAGSGNTIYF.

J is TRBJ2-3 and V is TRBV7-8; TRBD2 aligns across 13 bases. J gave up 2 bases and V 4 bases, and 3 bases lay outside the gene matches. The germline V gene has CDR1 SGHVS and CDR2 FQNEAQ. This CDR3 region has 16 residues. The DNA of the CDR3 is TGTGCCAGCAGCTCGACTAGCGGGAGGTACACAGATACGCAGTATTTT. Protein sequence: CASSSTSGRYTDTQYF.

This clone was seen a single time. This chain connects TRBV5-8 to TRBJ1-2, with TRBD1 matching over 9 bases. Looked up from germline, CDR1 is SGHTS and CDR2 is YDEGEE. The CDR3 runs 14 residues. V dropped 2 bases and J dropped 7; count of bases not matched to a gene: 6. The CDR3 sequence is CASSLGTGSSGYTF. Written as DNA, the CDR3 is TGTGCCAGCAGCTTAGGGACAGGGAGTTCTGGCTACACCTTC.

The rearrangement uses TRBV2 and TRBJ1-2; 7 bases align to TRBD1. There are 13 residues in the CDR3. Germline V gene data show CDR1 as SNHLY and CDR2 as FYNNEI. V lost 6 bases and J lost 5; bases outside the gene matches: 6. Written as DNA, the CDR3 is TGTGCCAGCAGGAGGGGGACAGATTATGGCTACACCTTC. This encodes CASRRGTDYGYTF.

This sequence joins TRBV27 and TRBJ2-7; weak D call: TRBD2 (6 bases). Germline-derived CDR1 and CDR2 are MNHEY and SMNVEV (reference sequence). V was cut by 2 bases and J by 0 bases, with 17 bases left in between. The CDR3 has 17 residues. Written as DNA, the CDR3 is TGTGCCAGCAGTTTAAAAAGGGGCGGGGTGAGCTCCTACGAGCAGTACTTC. It codes for CASSLKRGGVSSYEQYF.

V and J are TRBV28 and TRBJ1-2; D is unresolved. Germline CDR1 reads MDHEN; CDR2 reads SYDVKM. The CDR3 spans 13 residues. Trimming took off 5 bases at V and 4 bases at J, with 11 bases between the two ends. The CDR3 loop is CASSLGGPYGYTF. DNA for the CDR3: TGTGCCAGCAGTCTGGGAGGCCCCTATGGCTACACCTTC.

The V and J genes are TRBV7-2 and TRBJ1-6, with D hard to call. The CDR3 is made up of 14 amino acids. V was trimmed by 5 bases and J by 9 bases, leaving 14 bases between them. Germline CDR1 and CDR2: SGHTA and FQGNSA. CDR3 protein: CASSTGSLGSPLHF. The CDR3 bases are TGTGCCAGCAGCACCGGGTCATTAGGTTCACCCCTCCACTTT.

This sequence joins TRBV5-1 and TRBJ1-5; maybe TRBD1 (6 bases). The CDR3 length is 13 residues. Germline V CDR1 and CDR2: SGHRS, YFSETQ. The V end lost 5 bases, the J end lost 3 bases, and 9 bases lay between the germline ends. The CDR3 nucleotides read TGCGCCAGCAGTCCAGGGGACAATCAGCCCCAGCATTTT. Translation: CASSPGDNQPQHF.

V and J are TRBV6-5 and TRBJ1-6; 11 positions match TRBD1. Germline CDR1 is MNHEY and CDR2 is SVGAGI. The CDR3 sequence is 14 residues long. V lost 10 bases and J lost 9; bases outside the gene matches: 8. The CDR3 protein is CANRPGQGVSPLHF. Written as DNA, the CDR3 is TGTGCCAACCGCCCGGGACAGGGGGTTTCACCCCTCCACTTT.

The chain has TRBV30 and TRBJ2-1; 9 positions agree with TRBD2. The trim removed 2 bases at V and 2 bases at J, leaving 4 bases unmatched. The CDR3 loop spans 15 amino acids. Germline-derived CDR1 and CDR2 are GTSNPN and SVGIG (reference sequence). The CDR3 DNA reads TGTGCCTGGAGTTCGGGCGGGAGGGCCTACAATGAGCAGTTCTTC. Translated, it gives CAWSSGGRAYNEQFF.

J is TRBJ2-7 and V is TRBV27; 9 bases agree with TRBD2. This CDR3 contains 14 residues. Germline CDR1 MNHEY, CDR2 SMNVEV (reference sequence). J gave up 6 bases and V 2 bases, and 5 bases lay outside the gene matches. The CDR3 here is CASSLRLAGSEQYF. The CDR3 DNA reads TGTGCCAGCAGTTTACGGCTAGCGGGAAGCGAGCAGTACTTC.